The 6 T cell receptor beta chains presented below share a single source sample, sequenced in a study of T cells expressing NK-cell markers. TCRdb reworked the 5' RACE reads into one entry per CDR3 protein, no DNA. In total, the table holds about 540,000 distinct CDR3 sequences. Specimen: blood T cells: a sorted CD56 or NKG2C T cell subset, CD4+ or CD8+ T cells, or bulk PBMC T cells (not recorded which). These receptors were taken from a man aged 18 to 29 in good health.

The V gene is TRBV7-2, the J gene TRBJ2-5; the TCRdb D gene call, TRBD2, has no DNA to confirm it. CDR1 and CDR2 (germline): SGHTA, FQGNSA. CDR3 length equals 15 residues. CDR3 loop: CASSLVEGAQETQYF.

This chain links TRBV6-5 with TRBJ1-2; no DNA is available, so the TRBD1 call from TCRdb remains unchecked. From germline, CDR1 is MNHEY and CDR2 SVGAGI. The length of the CDR3 is 14 residues. The CDR3 loop reads CASRQSRQGSGYTF.

The V and J genes are TRBV29-1 and TRBJ2-5; TCRdb proposes TRBD2, but this gene call is untestable without DNA. There are 13 residues in the CDR3. Germline V CDR1 and CDR2: SQVTM, ANQGSEA. The CDR3 here is CSVLPGSGTTQYF.

The V call is TRBV11-3, the J call TRBJ2-1; TCRdb designates TRBD2, a call that cannot be tested without DNA. The CDR3 extends over 16 amino acids. Germline CDR1 reads SGHNT; CDR2 reads YENEEA. Here the CDR3 reads CASSLGGTTSGDEQFF.

The rearrangement joins TRBV20-1 to TRBJ2-7; TCRdb picks TRBD2, but there is no DNA to check that call. The V gene's germline CDR1 is DFQATT and CDR2 SNEGSKA (reference sequence). CDR3 length equals 16 residues. CDR3 sequence: CSARPTEREGPYEQYF.

V gene TRBV29-1 combines with J gene TRBJ2-1; TCRdb's D gene call, TRBD2, goes unchecked for lack of DNA. CDR1 and CDR2 (germline): SQVTM, ANQGSEA. CDR3 length: 20 amino acids. The CDR3 protein is CSASKLDRGLAGGLWNEQFF.